The 30 T cell receptor beta chains presented below share a single source sample, sequenced in a study of CD8 T cells in ankylosing spondylitis. TCRdb passed the 5' RACE reads through MiXCR, listing each CDR3 protein once. Here the sample spans under 300,000 distinct CDR3 sequences, 8% to 9.5% being singletons. Sequencing used blood, either unsorted or a sorted T cell fraction (not recorded which). The receptor set was obtained from a male donor with ankylosing spondylitis or in good health (not recorded which).

This clonotype has only a few counts. One end of the junction varies from germline; a read error may be responsible. The chain has TRBV7-7 and TRBJ2-5, with D perhaps matching TRBD1 (6 bases). In germline, CDR1 is SSHAT, CDR2 FNYEAQ (reference sequence). CDR3 length: 13 amino acids. The CDR3 DNA follows: TGTGCTAGCAGCGAAGGACAGCAAGAGACCCAGTACTTC. Its translation: CASSEGQQETQYF. Together with reference TRBV7-7 and TRBJ2-5, the CDR3 gives the full variable domain: GAGVSQSPRYKVTKRGQDVTLRCDPISSHATLYWYQQALGQGPEFLTYFNYEAQPDKSGLPSDRFSAERPEGSISTLTIQRTEQRDSAMYRCASSEGQQETQYFGPGTRLLVL.

In its sample, this clonotype was seen many times. The chain combines TRBV12-3 or TRBV12-4 with TRBJ2-1; 10 bases map to TRBD1. Trimming removed 7 bases from V and 7 bases from J; junction bases left unmatched: 10. The CDR3 spans 15 residues. This chain's CDR3 is CASTGGTGVWNEQFF. For the CDR3, the DNA is TGTGCCAGCACCGGTGGGACAGGGGTCTGGAATGAGCAGTTCTTC.

This clonotype has a handful of counts. The rearrangement links TRBV6-2 or TRBV6-3 to TRBJ2-2, with D perhaps matching TRBD1 (5 bases). The ends were cut back, 4 bases at V and 4 bases at J, with 10 bases in the middle. From germline, CDR1 is MNHEY and CDR2 SVGEGT. The CDR3 covers 14 residues. CDR3 residues: CASSLGRATGELFF. CDR3 nucleotides: TGTGCCAGCAGTTTGGGCAGGGCCACCGGGGAGCTGTTTTTT.

This chain connects TRBV20-1 to TRBJ2-2; D is possibly TRBD2 (5 bases). CDR1 and CDR2 from the germline V gene are DFQATT and SNEGSKA (reference sequence). The CDR3 consists of 17 residues. Trimming cost V 0 bases and J 4 bases, with 18 bases left between them. The CDR3 nucleotides are TGCAGTGCTAGAGATACGGGGTGGGGAGCAAGCACCGGGGAGCTGTTTTTT. This encodes CSARDTGWGASTGELFF.

This clonotype appeared many times. This chain links TRBV9 with TRBJ2-1; TRBD2 matches 7 bases. The CDR3 runs to 14 residues. The V gene end was trimmed by 0 bases and the J gene end by 7 bases; junction bases not matched to a gene: 4. CDR1 and CDR2 (germline): SGDLS, YYNGEE. CDR3 DNA: TGTGCCAGCAGCGTAGGACGGGGAGGGAATGAGCAGTTCTTC. The encoded protein is CASSVGRGGNEQFF.

This clonotype was seen repeatedly, ten times or more. The rearrangement uses TRBV5-1 and TRBJ1-1, with 7 positions matching TRBD1. The CDR3 extends over 16 amino acids. Germline V gene data show CDR1 as SGHRS and CDR2 as YFSETQ. The junction had 10 bases not matched to a gene; V was cut back by 2 bases and J by 3 bases. In DNA, the CDR3 is TGCGCCAGCAGCTTTGGTTTAGGGGGCGCGGACACTGAAGCTTTCTTT. Its protein is CASSFGLGGADTEAFF.

This clonotype was counted at least ten times. V usage is TRBV7-9 and J usage is TRBJ1-5, with D maybe TRBD1 (6 bases). CDR1 and CDR2 from the germline V gene are SEHNR and FQNEAQ (reference sequence). V gave up 0 bases and J gave up 7 bases, with 10 bases separating them. This CDR3 spans 14 amino acids. CDR3 sequence (DNA): TGTGCCAGCAGCTTAGCGGGGGCTGGGCAGCCCCAGCATTTT. Its translation is CASSLAGAGQPQHF.

This clonotype was detected many times. The chain joins TRBV20-1 to TRBJ2-7; no reliable D call. The V end lost 0 bases, the J end lost 2 bases, and 14 bases lay between the germline ends. The CDR3 is made up of 15 amino acids. The germline V gene has CDR1 DFQATT and CDR2 SNEGSKA (reference sequence). CDR3 nucleotide sequence: TGCAGTGCTAGAGATAGGATTTTGACCACCTACGAGCAGTACTTC. This translates into CSARDRILTTYEQYF.

This rearrangement joins TRBV18 to TRBJ2-1; no reliable D call. The V end lost 2 bases, the J end lost 4 bases, and 12 bases lay between the germline ends. The CDR3 has 15 residues. Germline CDR1 KGHSH, CDR2 LQKENI. Written as DNA, the CDR3 is TGTGCCAGCTCACCAAGGGTCGACGGATACAATGAGCAGTTCTTC. This encodes CASSPRVDGYNEQFF.

This clonotype was counted at least ten times. The J gene is TRBJ1-1, the V gene TRBV28; tentative D call: TRBD1 (6 bases). V lost 7 bases and J lost 5, with 11 bases in between. Per the germline V gene, CDR1 is MDHEN and CDR2 is SYDVKM. This CDR3 region has 12 residues. The DNA for the CDR3 is TGTGCCAGCACCACAGGGCTGACTGAAGCTTTCTTT. Translated: CASTTGLTEAFF.

This clonotype was counted ten times or more. The V call is TRBV3-1, the J call TRBJ2-6; no definite D call. Germline V CDR1 and CDR2: LGHDT, YNNKEL (reference sequence). The CDR3 sequence is 15 residues long. Between the trimmed V and J ends, which lost 4 bases and 0 bases, there was a span of 7 bases. This CDR3 is CASSPTYSGANVLTF. The DNA for the CDR3 is TGTGCCAGCAGCCCCACTTACTCTGGGGCCAACGTCCTGACTTTC.

This clonotype was recorded at least ten times. V gene TRBV28 combines with J gene TRBJ1-5; D may be TRBD1 (6 bases). Between the trimmed V and J ends, which lost 5 bases and 7 bases, there was a span of 12 bases. The CDR3 is 13 residues long. Germline CDR1 and CDR2: MDHEN and SYDVKM. CDR3 nucleotides: TGTGCCAGCAGTCCCGGACAGCGCCAGCCCCAGCATTTT. Encoded protein: CASSPGQRQPQHF.

This clonotype was seen many times. The chain recombines TRBV4-3 with TRBJ1-5, with a weak D call TRBD1 (5 bases). The germline gives CDR1 LGHNA, CDR2 YSLEER. The CDR3 has 17 amino acids. With 2 bases removed from V and 6 bases from J, the gap between germline ends came to 20 bases. CDR3 residues: CASSQQGIWGIGQPQHF. The CDR3 DNA reads as TGCGCCAGCAGCCAACAGGGTATTTGGGGCATAGGTCAGCCCCAGCATTTT.

This clonotype was recorded a few times. V gene TRBV9 combines with J gene TRBJ1-2; 7 nucleotides agree with TRBD1. Germline CDR1 SGDLS, CDR2 YYNGEE. There are 14 residues in the CDR3. J was trimmed by 6 bases and V by 4 bases; bases with no gene match: 9. The CDR3: CASSITNRGHGYTF. The CDR3 nucleotides read TGTGCCAGCAGCATCACGAACAGGGGCCATGGCTACACCTTC. The complete variable domain, with remaining parts taken from reference TRBV9 and TRBJ1-2, reads DSGVTQTPKHLITATGQRVTLRCSPRSGDLSVYWYQQSLDQGLQFLIQYYNGEERAKGNILERFSAQQFPDLHSELNLSSLELGDSALYFCASSITNRGHGYTFGSGTRLTVV.

The sample holds many counts of this clonotype. This chain connects TRBV6-5 to TRBJ2-1; TRBD2 matches at 9 bases. CDR3 length equals 15 residues. Germline CDR1 is MNHEY and CDR2 is SVGAGI. V lost 2 bases, J lost 3 bases, and 2 bases stayed unmatched. This CDR3 is CASSYVAGVYNEQFF. The DNA for the CDR3 is TGTGCCAGCAGTTACGTAGCGGGGGTCTACAATGAGCAGTTCTTC.

This chain connects TRBV18 to TRBJ2-1, with 11 bases fitting TRBD2. The V gene's germline CDR1 is KGHSH and CDR2 LQKENI. With 8 bases clipped from V and 0 bases from J, the junction kept 18 bases outside the gene matches. CDR3 length: 20 amino acids. Here the CDR3 DNA reads TGTGCCAGCCACCGGTCGCGGCTAGCGGGAGGCTTAAGCTCCTACAATGAGCAGTTCTTC. Its protein is CASHRSRLAGGLSSYNEQFF.

This clonotype was observed at least ten times. This chain uses TRBV19 with TRBJ2-7; TRBD1 matches 7 bases. With V trimmed by 4 bases and J by 2 bases, 14 bases remained unmatched. This CDR3 has 17 amino acids. In germline, CDR1 is LNHDA, CDR2 SQIVND (reference sequence). CDR3 coding DNA: TGTGCCAGTAGTAAGGGGGCTGACGGGACGGACACCTACGAGCAGTACTTC. It translates to CASSKGADGTDTYEQYF.

V is TRBV29-1 and J is TRBJ2-7, with unresolved D. V lost 5 bases, J lost 0 bases, and 5 bases lay in between. CDR1 and CDR2 from the germline V gene are SQVTM and ANQGSEA. CDR3 length: 11 residues. CDR3 residues: CSVILSYEQYF. The CDR3 bases are TGCAGCGTTATTCTCTCCTACGAGCAGTACTTC.

Ten or more counts support this clonotype. V is TRBV5-1 and J is TRBJ2-3, with D possibly called TRBD1 or TRBD2 (5 bases each). The CDR3 loop spans 16 amino acids. Germline V gene sequence: CDR1 SGHRS, CDR2 YFSETQ. V lost 3 bases and J 0 bases, leaving 14 bases between the germline ends. The CDR3 loop is CASSWETEASTDTQYF. The DNA for the CDR3 is TGCGCCAGCAGCTGGGAGACAGAAGCTAGCACAGATACGCAGTATTTT.

Many counts were recorded for this clonotype. The chain carries TRBV20-1 and TRBJ2-1; TRBD2 agrees at 15 bases. The germline V gene has CDR1 DFQATT and CDR2 SNEGSKA (reference sequence). The CDR3 totals 17 residues. Germline trimming cut 5 bases from V and 0 bases from J; bases unmatched to any gene: 5. The CDR3 sequence is CSAGWTSGGVSYNEQFF. The CDR3 DNA sequence: TGCAGTGCTGGATGGACTAGCGGGGGGGTCTCCTACAATGAGCAGTTCTTC.

This clonotype was recorded at least ten times. The genes are TRBV7-2 and TRBJ2-1; D uncertain. The CDR3 runs to 11 residues. CDR1 and CDR2 (germline): SGHTA, FQGNSA. The germline V and J ends were trimmed by 5 bases and 9 bases, with 8 bases remaining between them. The CDR3 nucleotides read TGTGCCAGCAGCCTAAAGAGTGAGCAGTTCTTC. It translates to CASSLKSEQFF. Full variable domain (remainder filled in from reference TRBV7-2 and TRBJ2-1): GAGVSQSPSNKVTEKGKDVELRCDPISGHTALYWYRQSLGQGLEFLIYFQGNSAPDKSGLPSDRFSAERTGGSVSTLTIQRTQQEDSAVYLCASSLKSEQFFGPGTRLTVL.

V gene TRBV24-1 combines with J gene TRBJ2-2; D may correspond to TRBD1 or TRBD2 (6 bases each). The CDR3 loop spans 14 amino acids. Trimming removed 6 bases from V and 6 bases from J, with 13 bases in between. CDR1 is KGHDR, CDR2 SFDVKD, per germline. DNA of the CDR3: TGTGCCACCAGTTGGGGGGCGGACGCCGGGGAGCTGTTTTTT. Encoded protein: CATSWGADAGELFF.

This clonotype was counted at least ten times. This sequence joins TRBV4-3 and TRBJ1-4; D is uncertain. Germline CDR1 is LGHNA and CDR2 is YSLEER. CDR3 length equals 16 residues. The V and J ends lost 0 bases and 3 bases respectively, with 11 bases between them. The CDR3 protein is CASSQDIMRANEKLFF. The CDR3 bases are TGCGCCAGCAGCCAAGATATCATGAGGGCTAATGAAAAACTGTTTTTT.

The V gene is TRBV5-1, the J gene TRBJ2-2, with TRBD1 matching over 8 bases. With 3 bases clipped from V and 4 bases from J, the junction kept 2 bases outside the gene matches. The length of the CDR3 is 14 residues. CDR1 SGHRS and CDR2 YFSETQ come from the germline V gene. CDR3 amino acids: CASSWGQVTGELFF. The CDR3 DNA reads TGCGCCAGCAGCTGGGGACAGGTCACCGGGGAGCTGTTTTTT. Filled out from reference TRBV5-1 and TRBJ2-2, the complete variable domain reads KAGVTQTPRYLIKTRGQQVTLSCSPISGHRSVSWYQQTPGQGLQFLFEYFSETQRNKGNFPGRFSGRQFSNSRSEMNVSTLELGDSALYLCASSWGQVTGELFFGEGSRLTVL.

This clonotype was recorded a few times. V gene TRBV24-1 combines with J gene TRBJ2-1; tentative D call: TRBD2 (7 bases). CDR1 and CDR2 from the germline V gene are KGHDR and SFDVKD. CDR3 length: 17 amino acids. Trimming shortened V by 5 bases and J by 6 bases, and 22 bases separated the two germline ends. In nucleotides, the CDR3 is TGTGCCACCAGTGGGACCAGTTTGGGGGGGCCGATCAATGAGCAGTTCTTC. Protein sequence: CATSGTSLGGPINEQFF.

The rearrangement uses TRBV30 and TRBJ1-6, with 8 bases fitting TRBD1. Unmatched junction bases numbered 8, after V lost 4 bases and J lost 9 bases. The CDR3 has 14 amino acids. Germline-derived CDR1 and CDR2 are GTSNPN and SVGIG (reference sequence). The CDR3 nucleotides read TGTGCCTGGACTTCTCGACAGGGGCTTTCACCCCTCCACTTT. Its protein is CAWTSRQGLSPLHF.

This clonotype has a handful of counts. The chain uses TRBV5-1 and TRBJ1-1; maybe TRBD1 (5 bases). The CDR3 runs 14 residues. The germline CDR1 and CDR2 sequences are SGHRS and YFSETQ. V lost 4 bases and J 4 bases, leaving 14 bases between the germline ends. CDR3 sequence reads: CASSHGGGATEAFF. In DNA form, the CDR3 reads TGCGCCAGCAGCCATGGGGGGGGAGCCACTGAAGCTTTCTTT.

This clonotype has a count of ten or more. V and J are TRBV30 and TRBJ2-3; unclear D gene. V lost 0 bases and J lost 0, with 4 bases in between. The CDR3 length is 13 residues. Germline CDR1 is GTSNPN and CDR2 is SVGIG (reference sequence). The CDR3 nucleotides are TGTGCCTGGAGTGTGGTTAGCACAGATACGCAGTATTTT. Amino acids: CAWSVVSTDTQYF.

This clonotype was counted at least ten times. The rearrangement links TRBV25-1 to TRBJ2-1; 8 nucleotides line up with TRBD1. The CDR3 is 15 residues long. Trimming cost V 3 bases and J 1 base; bases outside gene matches: 2. From germline, CDR1 is MGHDK and CDR2 SYGVNS. The CDR3 DNA follows: TGTGCCAGCAGTGAGGACAGGGTGTCCTACAATGAGCAGTTCTTC. Its protein product is CASSEDRVSYNEQFF.

The V gene is TRBV5-1, the J gene TRBJ2-7, with 10 bases identical to TRBD2. The CDR3 runs 16 residues. Germline CDR1 is SGHRS and CDR2 is YFSETQ. The ends lost 0 bases at V and 7 bases at J; junction bases unmatched: 10. The CDR3 is CASSLEVAGGVWEQYF. The CDR3 bases are TGCGCCAGCAGCTTGGAGGTAGCGGGAGGAGTATGGGAGCAGTACTTC.